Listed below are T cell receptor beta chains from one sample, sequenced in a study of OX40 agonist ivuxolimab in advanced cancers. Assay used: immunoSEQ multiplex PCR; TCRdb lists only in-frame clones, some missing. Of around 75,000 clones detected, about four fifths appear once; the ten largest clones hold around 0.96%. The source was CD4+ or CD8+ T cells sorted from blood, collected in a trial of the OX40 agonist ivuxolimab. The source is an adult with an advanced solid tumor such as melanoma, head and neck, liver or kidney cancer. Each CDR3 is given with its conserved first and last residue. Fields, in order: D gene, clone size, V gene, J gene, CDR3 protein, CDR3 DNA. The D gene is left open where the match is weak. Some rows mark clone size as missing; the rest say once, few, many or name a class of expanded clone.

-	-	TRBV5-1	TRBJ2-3	CASSQSGASTDTQYF	TGCGCCAGCAGCCAGTCGGGGGCTAGCACAGATACGCAGTATTTT
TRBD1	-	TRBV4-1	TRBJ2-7	CASSQAQTGYEQYF	TGCGCCAGCAGCCAGGCGCAGACAGGGTACGAGCAGTACTTC
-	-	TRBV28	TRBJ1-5	CASTLPSRYREPQHF	TGTGCCAGCACCCTGCCTTCGAGGTATAGAGAGCCCCAGCATTTT
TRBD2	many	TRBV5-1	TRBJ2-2	CASSLVAGASGELFF	TGCGCCAGCAGCTTGGTAGCGGGGGCCTCCGGGGAGCTGTTTTTT
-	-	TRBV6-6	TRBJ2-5	CASSFRTADQETQYF	TGTGCCAGCAGTTTCAGAACAGCCGATCAGGAGACCCAGTACTTC
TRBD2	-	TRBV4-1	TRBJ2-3	CASSQEPHLGTSGFSSTDTQYF	TGCGCCAGCAGCCAAGAACCCCATCTAGGGACTAGCGGATTTTCTAGCACAGATACGCAGTATTTT
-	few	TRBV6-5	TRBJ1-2	CASRRTAEDGYTF	TGTGCCAGCAGAAGGACGGCCGAGGACGGCTACACCTTC
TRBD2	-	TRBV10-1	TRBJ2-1	CASSDYSGGTNEQFF	TGCGCCAGCAGTGATTATAGCGGGGGGACCAATGAGCAGTTCTTC
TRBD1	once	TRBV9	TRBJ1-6	CASSVAGQINSPLHF	TGTGCCAGCAGCGTAGCGGGACAGATTAATTCACCCCTCCACTTT
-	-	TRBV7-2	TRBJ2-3	CASSFGTGTTDTQYF	TGTGCCAGCAGCTTTGGCACAGGTACCACAGATACGCAGTATTTT